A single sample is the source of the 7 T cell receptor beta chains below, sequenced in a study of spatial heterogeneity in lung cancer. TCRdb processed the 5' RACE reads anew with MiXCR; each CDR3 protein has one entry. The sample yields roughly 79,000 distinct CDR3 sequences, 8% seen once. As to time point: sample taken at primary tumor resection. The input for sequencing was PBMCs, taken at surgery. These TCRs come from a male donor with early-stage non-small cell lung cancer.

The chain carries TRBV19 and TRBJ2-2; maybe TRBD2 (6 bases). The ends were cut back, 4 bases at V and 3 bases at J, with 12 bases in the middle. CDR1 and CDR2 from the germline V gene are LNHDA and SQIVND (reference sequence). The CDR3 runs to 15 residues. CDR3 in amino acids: CASSSTGTYTGELFF. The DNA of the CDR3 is TGTGCCAGTAGTAGTACCGGGACTTACACCGGGGAGCTGTTTTTT.

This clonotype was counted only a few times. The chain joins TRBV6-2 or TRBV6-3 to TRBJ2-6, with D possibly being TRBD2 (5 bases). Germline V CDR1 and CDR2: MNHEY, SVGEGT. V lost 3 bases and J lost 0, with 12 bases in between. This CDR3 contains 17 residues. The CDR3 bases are TGTGCCAGCAGTTATTCTAGCTGGGACTCTGGGGCCAACGTCCTGACTTTC. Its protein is CASSYSSWDSGANVLTF.

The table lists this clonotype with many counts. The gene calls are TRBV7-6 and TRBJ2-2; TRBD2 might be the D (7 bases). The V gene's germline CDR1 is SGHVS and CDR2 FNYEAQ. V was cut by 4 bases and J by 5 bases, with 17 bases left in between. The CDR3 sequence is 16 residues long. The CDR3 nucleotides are TGTGCCAGCAGCTCGCCTAGCGGTAGGGGGACCGGGGAGCTGTTTTTT. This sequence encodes CASSSPSGRGTGELFF.

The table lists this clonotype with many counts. CDR3 nucleotides: TGTGCCAGCAGTTTAAGGGGGCCCCTCCACTTT. As protein: CASSLRGPLHF. The chain has TRBV27 and TRBJ1-6, with D possibly matching TRBD1 (6 bases). V dropped 2 bases and J dropped 13 bases, with 6 bases sitting between them. Germline CDR1 is MNHEY and CDR2 is SMNVEV (reference sequence). The CDR3 has 11 residues.

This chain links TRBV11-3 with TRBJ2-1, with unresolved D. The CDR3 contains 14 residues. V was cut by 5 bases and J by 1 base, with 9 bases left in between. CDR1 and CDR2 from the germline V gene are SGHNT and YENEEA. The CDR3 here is CASSPLGSYNEQFF. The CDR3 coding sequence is TGTGCCAGCAGCCCATTGGGGTCCTACAATGAGCAGTTCTTC.

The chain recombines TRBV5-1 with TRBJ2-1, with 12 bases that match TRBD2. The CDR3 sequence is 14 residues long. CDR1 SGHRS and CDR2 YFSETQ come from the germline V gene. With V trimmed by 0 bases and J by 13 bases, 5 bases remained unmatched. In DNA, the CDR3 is TGCGCCAGCAGCTTGGAACTAGCGGGAGGTAGACAGTTCTTC. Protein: CASSLELAGGRQFF. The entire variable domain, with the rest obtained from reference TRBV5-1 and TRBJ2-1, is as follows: KAGVTQTPRYLIKTRGQQVTLSCSPISGHRSVSWYQQTPGQGLQFLFEYFSETQRNKGNFPGRFSGRQFSNSRSEMNVSTLELGDSALYLCASSLELAGGRQFFGPGTRLTVL.

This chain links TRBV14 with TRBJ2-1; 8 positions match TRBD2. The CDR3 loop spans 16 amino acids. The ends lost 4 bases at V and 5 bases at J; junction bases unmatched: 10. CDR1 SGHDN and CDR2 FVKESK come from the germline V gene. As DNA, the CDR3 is TGTGCCAGCAGCCCCCCGAGCGGGGGCAGGCACAATGAGCAGTTCTTC. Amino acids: CASSPPSGGRHNEQFF.